This TCR beta chain was recovered during a study of cytomegalovirus exposure and HLA in healthy donors. Study in general: Falling in the Caucasian-associated ancestry cluster were approximately 84% of some 400 genotyped donors. Findings and caveats of the study: A missense DCLRE1C variant was associated with V- and J-gene trimming of TCR beta chains in a later analysis, and an independent cohort replicated the association. Analyzed later, most CMV-associated TCR beta chains appeared HLA-restricted.

A note on this clone: As yet, its antigen is unknown. This sample also contains other DNA sequences that code for the same CDR3.

Both 60 Vbeta primers and 13 Jbeta primers went into the PCR. Here immunoSEQ multiplex PCR was the method, and the copy in TCRdb shows in-frame clones only, minus some. In all, the sample yields about 200,000 clones. The V segment lost 0 bases and the J segment 6 bases; nucleotides outside the gene matches: 3. Germline V gives CDR1 SGDLS, CDR2 YYNGEE. The CDR3 runs 15 residues. The sample consisted of PBMCs. This TCR was sampled from a boy younger than 18 in good health and CMV-seronegative. The chain uses TRBV9 and TRBJ2-1, with 10 bases fitting TRBD2. Here the CDR3 reads CASSVGLAGANEQFF. The CDR3 DNA reads as TGTGCCAGCAGCGTAGGGCTAGCGGGGGCCAATGAGCAGTTCTTC.